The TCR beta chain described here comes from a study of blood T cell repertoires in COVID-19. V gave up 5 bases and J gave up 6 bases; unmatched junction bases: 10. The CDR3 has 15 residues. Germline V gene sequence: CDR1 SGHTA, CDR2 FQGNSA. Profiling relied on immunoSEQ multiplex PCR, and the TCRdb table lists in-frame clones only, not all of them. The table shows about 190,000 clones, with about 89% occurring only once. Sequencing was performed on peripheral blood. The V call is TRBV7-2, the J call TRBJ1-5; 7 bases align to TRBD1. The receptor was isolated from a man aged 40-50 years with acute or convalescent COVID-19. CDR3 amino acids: CASSPLRGRGQPQHF. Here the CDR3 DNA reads TGTGCCAGCAGCCCTCTGAGGGGGCGAGGTCAGCCCCAGCATTTT.